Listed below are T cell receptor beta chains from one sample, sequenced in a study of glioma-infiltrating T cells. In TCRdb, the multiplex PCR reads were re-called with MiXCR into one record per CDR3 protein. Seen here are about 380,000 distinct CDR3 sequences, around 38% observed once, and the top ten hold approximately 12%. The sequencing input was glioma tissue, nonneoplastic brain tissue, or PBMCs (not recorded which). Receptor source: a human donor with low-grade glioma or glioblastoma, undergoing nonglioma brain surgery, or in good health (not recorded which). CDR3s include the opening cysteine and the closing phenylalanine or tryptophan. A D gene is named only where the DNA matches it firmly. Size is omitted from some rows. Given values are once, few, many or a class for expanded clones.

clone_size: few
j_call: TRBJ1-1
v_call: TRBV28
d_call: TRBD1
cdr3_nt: TGTGCCAGCAGTTTACTACAGGGGGTGGGGGACACTGAAGCTTTCTTT
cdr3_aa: CASSLLQGVGDTEAFF

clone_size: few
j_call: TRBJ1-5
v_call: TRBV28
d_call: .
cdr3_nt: TGTGCCACAACAAGTTTAGCTCAGCCCCAGCATTTT
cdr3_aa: CATTSLAQPQHF

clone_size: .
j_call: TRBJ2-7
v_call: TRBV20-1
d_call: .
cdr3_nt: TGCAGTGCTAGCCGACTCTCCTACGAGCAGTACTTC
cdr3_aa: CSASRLSYEQYF

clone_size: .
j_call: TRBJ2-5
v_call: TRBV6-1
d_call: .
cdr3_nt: TGTGCCAGCAGTGAAGCGCTCAGGGAGACCCAGTACTTC
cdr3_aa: CASSEALRETQYF

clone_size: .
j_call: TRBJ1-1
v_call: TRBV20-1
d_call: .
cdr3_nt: TGCAGTGCTAGGAGACCTCACACTGAAGCTTTCTTT
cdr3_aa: CSARRPHTEAFF

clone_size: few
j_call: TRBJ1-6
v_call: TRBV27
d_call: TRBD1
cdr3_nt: TGTGCCAGCAGTCCAGGGACAGGGGGTCATTCACCCCTCCACTTT
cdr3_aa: CASSPGTGGHSPLHF

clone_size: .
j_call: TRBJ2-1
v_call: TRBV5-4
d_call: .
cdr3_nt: TGTGCCAGCAGCTTGTCGCGGTCCTACAATGAGCAGTTCTTC
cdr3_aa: CASSLSRSYNEQFF

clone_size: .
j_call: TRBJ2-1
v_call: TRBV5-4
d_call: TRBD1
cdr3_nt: TGCGCCAGCAGCGTTGAAAGACAGGGGGCGAGGGATGAGCAGTTCTTC
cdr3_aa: CASSVERQGARDEQFF

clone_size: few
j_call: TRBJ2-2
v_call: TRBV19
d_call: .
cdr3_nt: TGTGCCAGTAGTATCCCCCAGCACGGGGAGCTGTTTTTT
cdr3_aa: CASSIPQHGELFF

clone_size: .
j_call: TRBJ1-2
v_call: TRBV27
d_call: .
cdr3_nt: TGTGCCAGCAGTTTCCTAAGGGGTGACTATGGCTACACCTTC
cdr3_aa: CASSFLRGDYGYTF

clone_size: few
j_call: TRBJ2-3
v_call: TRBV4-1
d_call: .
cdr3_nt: TGCGCCAGCAGCCAAGAAAGGTTTAGCACAGATACGCAGTATTTT
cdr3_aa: CASSQERFSTDTQYF

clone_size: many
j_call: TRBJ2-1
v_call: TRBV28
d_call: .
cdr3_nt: TGTGCCAGCAGTTCAGGGTTGTTTAACAATGAGCAGTTCTTC
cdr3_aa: CASSSGLFNNEQFF

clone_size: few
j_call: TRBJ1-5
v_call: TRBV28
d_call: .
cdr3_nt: TGTGCCAGCAGTTTATCCGGGTTCGATCAGCCCCAGCATTTT
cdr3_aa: CASSLSGFDQPQHF

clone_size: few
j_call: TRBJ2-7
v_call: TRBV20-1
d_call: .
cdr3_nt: TGCAGTGCTAGCGGGTCGGGGGGCGCGAACCCGTACGAGCAGTACTTC
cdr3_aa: CSASGSGGANPYEQYF

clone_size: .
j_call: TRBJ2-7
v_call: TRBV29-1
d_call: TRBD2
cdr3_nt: TGCAGCGTTGAAGATCGCGGGTTAGCGGGCTACGAGCAGTACTTC
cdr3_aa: CSVEDRGLAGYEQYF

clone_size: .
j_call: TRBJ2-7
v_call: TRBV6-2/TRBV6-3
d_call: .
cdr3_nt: TGTGCCAGCACCCCTTGGGGGAGGGGGTACTACGGGCAGTACTTC
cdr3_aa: CASTPWGRGYYGQYF

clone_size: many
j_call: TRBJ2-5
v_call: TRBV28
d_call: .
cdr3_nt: TGTGCCAGCAGTTTATTACCTGGGGGTGAGACCCAGTACTTC
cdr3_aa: CASSLLPGGETQYF

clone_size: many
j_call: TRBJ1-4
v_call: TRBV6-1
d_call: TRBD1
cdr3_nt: TGTGCCAGCAGTAGGGGACAGGGGGCCTCGTTTAAACTGTTTTTT
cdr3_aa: CASSRGQGASFKLFF

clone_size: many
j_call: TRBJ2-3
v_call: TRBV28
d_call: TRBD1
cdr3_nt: TGTGCCAGCAGTGACAGGGTTCAAGATACGCAGTATTTT
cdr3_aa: CASSDRVQDTQYF

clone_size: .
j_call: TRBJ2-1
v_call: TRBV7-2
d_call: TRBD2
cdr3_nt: TGTGCCAGCAGCCCAAAGCGCCTAGCGGGATATGAGCAGTTCTTC
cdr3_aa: CASSPKRLAGYEQFF

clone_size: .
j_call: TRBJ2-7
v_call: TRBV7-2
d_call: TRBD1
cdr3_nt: TGTGCCAACAGCGGACAGGGTATTTCCTACGAGCAGTACTTC
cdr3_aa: CANSGQGISYEQYF

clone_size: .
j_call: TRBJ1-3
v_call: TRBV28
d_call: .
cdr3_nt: TGTGCCAGCAGGGTGGCACTGCCCTCTGGAAACACCATATATTTT
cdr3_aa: CASRVALPSGNTIYF

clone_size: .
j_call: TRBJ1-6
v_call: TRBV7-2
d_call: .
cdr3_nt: TGTGCCAGCTCCGTGGTAGGGGTGAATTCACCCCTCCACTTT
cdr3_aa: CASSVVGVNSPLHF

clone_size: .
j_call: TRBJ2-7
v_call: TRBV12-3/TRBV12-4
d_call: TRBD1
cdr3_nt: TGTGCCAGCAGTGTCCCGGGACAGGGGGCTGGCGCCTACGAGCAGTACTTC
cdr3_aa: CASSVPGQGAGAYEQYF

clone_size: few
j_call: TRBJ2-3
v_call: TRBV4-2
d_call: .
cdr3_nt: TGTGCCAGCAGCTTGGACTACGTCGCAGATACGCAGTATTTT
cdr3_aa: CASSLDYVADTQYF

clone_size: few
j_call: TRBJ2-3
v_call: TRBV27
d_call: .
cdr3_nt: TGTGCCACCATAGCGCCTACAGATACGCAGTATTTT
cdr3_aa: CATIAPTDTQYF

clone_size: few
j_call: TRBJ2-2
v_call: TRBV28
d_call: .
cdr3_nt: TGTGCCAGCAGTCGGGACGTTGTTGGCGGGGAGCTGTTTTTT
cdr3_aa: CASSRDVVGGELFF

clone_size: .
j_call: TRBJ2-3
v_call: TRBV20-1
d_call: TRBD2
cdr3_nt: TGCAGTGCTAGAGAACGTCTAGCGGGAACAAAATTAAGCACAGATACGCAGTATTTT
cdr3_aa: CSARERLAGTKLSTDTQYF

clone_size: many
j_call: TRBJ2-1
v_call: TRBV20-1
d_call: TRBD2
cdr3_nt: TGCAGTGCTAAGCGGGAGGGCCGCTTAACTGAGCAGTTCTTC
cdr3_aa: CSAKREGRLTEQFF

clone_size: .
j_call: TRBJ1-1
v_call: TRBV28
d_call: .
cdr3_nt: TGTGCCAGCAGGGGGGGGGGGATTACAGGGAGAGCTTTCTTT
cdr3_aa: CASRGGGITGRAFF

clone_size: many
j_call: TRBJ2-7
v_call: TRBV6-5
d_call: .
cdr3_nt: TGTGCCAGCAGTTACGGACCGGGCAGGGGTCCCTCCTACGAGCAGTACTTC
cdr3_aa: CASSYGPGRGPSYEQYF

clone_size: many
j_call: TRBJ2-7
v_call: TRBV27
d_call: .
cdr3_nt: TGTGCCAGCAGTTTCTACAGGGGGGGAACCTACGAGCAGTACTTC
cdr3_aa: CASSFYRGGTYEQYF

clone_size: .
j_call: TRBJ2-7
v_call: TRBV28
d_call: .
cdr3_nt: TGTGCCAGCAGTTTATTGCCAGGGGAGTCCCGTGAGCAGTACTTC
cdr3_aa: CASSLLPGESREQYF

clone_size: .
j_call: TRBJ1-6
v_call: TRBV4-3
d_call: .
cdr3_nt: TGCGCCAGCAGCCAAGCCTTCCCAGGGGAACGAGAATCACCCCTCCACTTT
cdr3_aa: CASSQAFPGERESPLHF

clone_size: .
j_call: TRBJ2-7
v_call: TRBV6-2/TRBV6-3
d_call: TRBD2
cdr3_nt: TGTGCCAGCGGTGGACTAGCGCGCCCTCCACACGAGCAGCACTTC
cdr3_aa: CASGGLARPPHEQHF

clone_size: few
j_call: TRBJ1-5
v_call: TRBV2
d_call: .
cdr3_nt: TGTGCCAGCAGTGAGGAGATTCAGCCCCAGCATTTT
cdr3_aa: CASSEEIQPQHF

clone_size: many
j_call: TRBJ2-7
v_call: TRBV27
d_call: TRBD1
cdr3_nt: TGTGCCAGCAGTTTCCTGGGACAGGGAAACTTCTACGAGCAGTACTTC
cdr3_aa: CASSFLGQGNFYEQYF

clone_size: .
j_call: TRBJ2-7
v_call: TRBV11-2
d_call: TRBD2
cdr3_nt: TGTGCCAGCAGCCTCCGGAGCGGGAGGGCCTACGAGCAGTACTTC
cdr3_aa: CASSLRSGRAYEQYF

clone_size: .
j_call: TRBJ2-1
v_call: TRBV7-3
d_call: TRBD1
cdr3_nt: TGTGCCAGCAGCGCGGACAGGGGGACCTACAATGAGCAGTTCTTC
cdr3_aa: CASSADRGTYNEQFF

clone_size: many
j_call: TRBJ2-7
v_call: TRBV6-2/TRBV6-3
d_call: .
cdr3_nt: TGTGCCAGCCGATCCGGGCCACACTACGAGCAGTACTTC
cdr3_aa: CASRSGPHYEQYF

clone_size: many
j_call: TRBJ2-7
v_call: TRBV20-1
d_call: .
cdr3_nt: TGCAGTGCTAGATCACCCGAGGGATTCTACGAGCAGTACTTC
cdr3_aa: CSARSPEGFYEQYF

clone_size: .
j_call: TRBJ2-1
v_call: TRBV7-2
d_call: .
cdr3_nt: TGTGCCAGCAGCACCATCCGGGACCCCAAAGGGGATGAGCAGTTCTTC
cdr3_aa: CASSTIRDPKGDEQFF

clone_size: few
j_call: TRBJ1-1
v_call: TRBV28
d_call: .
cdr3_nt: TGTGCCAGCACCCTCCTACTCTCGACAGTGCAGAACACTGAAGCTTTCTTT
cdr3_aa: CASTLLLSTVQNTEAFF

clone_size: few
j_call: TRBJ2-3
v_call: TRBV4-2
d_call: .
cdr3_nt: TGTGCCAGCAGCCTCCCGGTTGGTAGTTCAGATACGCAGTATTTT
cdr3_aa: CASSLPVGSSDTQYF

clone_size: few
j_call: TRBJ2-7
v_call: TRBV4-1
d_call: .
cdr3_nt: TGCGCCAGCAGCCAGGGCTTGGGAGCCGCCGGCTACGAGCAGTACTTC
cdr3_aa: CASSQGLGAAGYEQYF

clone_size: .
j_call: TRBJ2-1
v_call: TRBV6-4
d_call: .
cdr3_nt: TGTGCCAGCAGTGACAGTGCGTCGAAGGAGCAGTTCTTC
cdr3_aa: CASSDSASKEQFF

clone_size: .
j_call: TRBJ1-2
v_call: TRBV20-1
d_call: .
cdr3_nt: TGCAGTGCTAGTAACGTGGGGAGCTACACCTTC
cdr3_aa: CSASNVGSYTF

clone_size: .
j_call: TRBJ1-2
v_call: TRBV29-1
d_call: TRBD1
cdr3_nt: TGCAGTTCCCGGACAGGGTTGCGGGGCTACACCTTC
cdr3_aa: CSSRTGLRGYTF

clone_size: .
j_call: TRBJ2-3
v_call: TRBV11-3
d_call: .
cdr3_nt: TGTGCCAGCAGCTTGGACAGAACAGATACGCAGTATTTT
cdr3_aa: CASSLDRTDTQYF

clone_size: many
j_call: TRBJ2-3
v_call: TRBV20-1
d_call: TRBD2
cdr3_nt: TGCAGACTAGCGGGAGGGGCAGATACGCAGTATTTT
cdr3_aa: CRLAGGADTQYF

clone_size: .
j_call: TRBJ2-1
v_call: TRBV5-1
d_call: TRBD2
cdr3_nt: TGCGCCAGCAGCGGCCGGGGGGGGAGCAATGAGCAGTTCTTC
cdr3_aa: CASSGRGGSNEQFF

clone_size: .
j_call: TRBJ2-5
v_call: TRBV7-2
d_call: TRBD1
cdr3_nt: TGTGCCAGCAGTCCCCGGGACAGGGAAGAGACCCAGTACTTC
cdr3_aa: CASSPRDREETQYF

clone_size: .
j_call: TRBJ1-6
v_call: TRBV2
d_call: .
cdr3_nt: TGTGCCAGCAGTGAAATTCGGGCGGTTGATAATTCACCCCTCCACTTT
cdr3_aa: CASSEIRAVDNSPLHF